Listed below are T cell receptor beta chains from one sample, sequenced in a study of molecular identifiers for immune sequencing clone quantification. TCRdb itself ran the PCR reads through MiXCR, one entry per CDR3 protein. This sample yields tens of thousands of distinct CDR3 sequences, of which 21% are seen a single time; 1.1% belongs to the top ten. The specimen sequenced was naive CD8+ T cells from blood, with Jurkat cell RNA spiked in. Receptors were obtained from a human donor in good health. Some libraries in this study had Jurkat cell RNA spiked in. The CDR3 runs from the conserved cysteine through the conserved F or W. The D gene is left open where the match is weak. Rows give clone size only sometimes, using once, few, many, or a class for an expanded clone.

j_call d_call clone_size v_call cdr3_nt cdr3_aa
TRBJ1-2 - many TRBV19 TGTGCCAGTAGTCCATCCGGACACTATGGCTACACCTTC CASSPSGHYGYTF
TRBJ2-7 TRBD2 few TRBV6-9 TGTGCCAGCAGGAAACTAGCGGGCTGCTCCTACGAGCAGTACTTC CASRKLAGCSYEQYF
TRBJ2-3 TRBD1 many TRBV7-9 TGTGCCAGCAGCTTCCGGGACAGTACTAGCACAGATACGCAGTATTTT CASSFRDSTSTDTQYF
TRBJ2-5 - - TRBV19 TGTGCCAGTTCGAGGGACCAAGAGACCCAGTACTTC CASSRDQETQYF
TRBJ1-5 TRBD1 many TRBV2 TGTGCCAGCCGCCGGACAGGGGCCAATCAGCCCCAGCATTTT CASRRTGANQPQHF
TRBJ2-7 TRBD2 few TRBV6-2/TRBV6-3 TGTGCCAGCAGTTACGGGACTAGCGGGGGGCCCCTCTACGAGCAGTACTTC CASSYGTSGGPLYEQYF
TRBJ2-3 - - TRBV12-3/TRBV12-4 TGTGCCAGCAGTCCTTCTTTTGGTGGAGAAGCTAGCACAGATACGCAGTATTTT CASSPSFGGEASTDTQYF
TRBJ2-3 - many TRBV12-3/TRBV12-4 TGTGCCAGCAGTCCCTCCGCCCGGTCTCTTTCTAGCACAGATACGCAGTATTTT CASSPSARSLSSTDTQYF
TRBJ1-1 TRBD1 - TRBV11-3 TGTGCCAGCAGCTTGAGGGGGCCGAACTCTGAAGCTTTCTTT CASSLRGPNSEAFF
TRBJ2-3 TRBD2 - TRBV5-1 TGCGCCAGCAGCATGGGACTAGCGGGGGGGCCATTGTTCACAGATACGCAGTATTTT CASSMGLAGGPLFTDTQYF
TRBJ2-3 TRBD1 - TRBV19 TGTGCCAGTAGTCCAGGGACAGGAGCGTCAGATGCGCAGTATTTT CASSPGTGASDAQYF
TRBJ2-3 TRBD1 - TRBV4-2 TGTGCCAGCAGCCAAGGGGCGGGGACAGGGGGAACAGATACGCAGTATTTT CASSQGAGTGGTDTQYF
TRBJ1-2 - - TRBV6-5 TGTGCCAGCCGTTCCAGTAGGAGTGGCTACACCTTC CASRSSRSGYTF
TRBJ2-1 - - TRBV5-8 TGTGCCAGCAGCTTGGACGGGGGAAGCTCCTACAATGAGCAGTTCTTC CASSLDGGSSYNEQFF
TRBJ2-5 - few TRBV29-1 TGCAGCGTTGAATTCGGGGAAGAGGCCCAGTACTTC CSVEFGEEAQYF
TRBJ2-7 - many TRBV5-1 TGCGCCAGCAGCTTAAGGGCCACGGCGGAAGAGCAGTACTTC CASSLRATAEEQYF
TRBJ2-7 TRBD2 few TRBV4-3 TGCGCCAGCAGCCAAGATCTGTTTCGGGATAGCGGGAGGGCCTACGAGCAGTACTTC CASSQDLFRDSGRAYEQYF
TRBJ2-2 - - TRBV4-3 TGCGCCAGCAGCCAAATGAGGCCCCGGGGGCTGTTTTTT CASSQMRPRGLFF
TRBJ1-1 TRBD1 many TRBV29-1 TGCAGCGTCCACCCGGGACAGGGGGCGAGGAACACTGAAGCTTTCTTT CSVHPGQGARNTEAFF
TRBJ2-5 TRBD2 many TRBV29-1 TGCAGCGTTGAATCGCCGGGACTAGATGTTTATGGTCGAGAGACCCAGTACTTC CSVESPGLDVYGRETQYF
TRBJ2-5 - many TRBV7-6 TGTGCCAGCAGCCTCAACCGGGACAACCAAGAGACCCAGTACTTC CASSLNRDNQETQYF
TRBJ2-2 - few TRBV7-9 TGTGCCACCCCAGAGAGAGGGGAGGACACCGGGGAGCTGTTTTTT CATPERGEDTGELFF
TRBJ2-3 TRBD2 many TRBV29-1 TGCAGCGTTGGTTTGGCGGGAGGGCCCGGAGATACGCAGTATTTT CSVGLAGGPGDTQYF
TRBJ2-7 TRBD1 - TRBV7-9 TGTGCCAGCAGCTTTCTCAGGACAGGGGGTGACGAGCAGTACTTC CASSFLRTGGDEQYF
TRBJ2-3 - many TRBV7-7 TGTGCTAGCAGCTTAATAGCAACAGATACGCAGTATTTT CASSLIATDTQYF
TRBJ2-7 - many TRBV6-6 TGTGCCAGCAGTTACAGGGAGTCCTACGAGCAGTACTTC CASSYRESYEQYF
TRBJ2-2 - - TRBV11-2 TGTGCCAGCAGCTTCGCCGCCCGGACGGAGAACACCGGGGAGCTGTTTTTT CASSFAARTENTGELFF
TRBJ2-1 TRBD1 - TRBV24-1 TGTGCCACCAGCGAAAAGGACCCCAGAGGGGGCGATGAGCAGCTCTTC CATSEKDPRGGDEQLF
TRBJ2-7 - many TRBV30 TGTGCCTGGAGTGGGGCGGCTACCTACGAGCAGTACTTC CAWSGAATYEQYF
TRBJ2-3 TRBD1 many TRBV7-2 TGTGCCAGCAGCGATCAGGGGGTGGGTGGCACAGATACGCAGTATTTT CASSDQGVGGTDTQYF
TRBJ2-5 TRBD1 many TRBV7-8 TGTGCCAGCAGCTTAGTGGGACAGGGGGCGACCCAGTACTTC CASSLVGQGATQYF
TRBJ1-2 - many TRBV27 TGTGCCAGCAGTTTAGTAGTTGGTGGGGGCTACACCTTC CASSLVVGGGYTF
TRBJ2-7 - - TRBV27 TGTGCCAGCAGTTTCAGTGGCGGCCTCTACGAGCAGTACTTC CASSFSGGLYEQYF
TRBJ2-7 - - TRBV7-7 TGTGCTAGCAGCTTATCCCCGGGAACCTACGAGCAGTACTTC CASSLSPGTYEQYF
TRBJ2-7 - few TRBV3-1 TGTGCCAGCAGCTTGAATACCAAGATCTCAGTCCACGAGCAGTACTTC CASSLNTKISVHEQYF
TRBJ2-3 TRBD1 many TRBV6-6 TGTGCCAGCAGTTACTCGAGAATACAGGGGGCGACAGATACGCAGTATTTT CASSYSRIQGATDTQYF
TRBJ1-1 TRBD1 many TRBV28 TGTGCCAGCAGCCGGGACAGCCAGGCTAACACTGAAGCTTTCTTT CASSRDSQANTEAFF
TRBJ1-1 - many TRBV7-9 TGTGCCAGCAGCTCCACCCCCAACACTGAAGCTTTCTTT CASSSTPNTEAFF
TRBJ2-3 TRBD2 - TRBV6-5 TGTGCCAGCAGGGTAGCGGGAGGCCCTTCCACAGATACGCAGTATTTT CASRVAGGPSTDTQYF
TRBJ1-6 TRBD1 many TRBV27 TGTGCCAGTCGGGACAGGGGTTCACCCCTCCACTTT CASRDRGSPLHF
TRBJ2-3 TRBD2 medium-sized TRBV29-1 TGCAGCGGTGTAGCGGGGGGCACAGATACGCAGTATTTT CSGVAGGTDTQYF
TRBJ1-2 - many TRBV18 TGTGCCAGCTCACCGGAAGGGAGACCCCACACCTTC CASSPEGRPHTF
TRBJ2-5 - many TRBV20-1 TGCAGTTCGATAGCGGCCCAAGAGACCCAGTACTTC CSSIAAQETQYF
TRBJ2-2 - - TRBV3-2 TGTGCCAGCAGGGGGGACAGGGATACCGGGGAGCTGTTTTTT CASRGDRDTGELFF
TRBJ1-1 TRBD1 - TRBV19 TGTGCCAGTAGTTCTAGACAGGGGGTGAACACTGAAGCTTTCTTT CASSSRQGVNTEAFF
TRBJ2-2 TRBD2 few TRBV5-1 TGCGCCAGCAGCCCCCCGGCTAGCGGGATCACCGGGGAGCTGTTTTTT CASSPPASGITGELFF
TRBJ1-1 - many TRBV7-9 TGTGCCAGCAGCTTAGCCCGAGATAACACTGAAGCTTTCTTT CASSLARDNTEAFF
TRBJ2-7 - - TRBV29-1 TGCAGCGTTGAAGATCGCAGTTACGAGCAGTACTTC CSVEDRSYEQYF